The TCR beta chain described here comes from a study of blood T cells in healthy people across ages. Next came a second PCR, run for roughly 7 to 12 cycles, which used a sample-barcoded 5' primer along with a J-beta primer mix. TCRdb redid the calling of the 5' RACE reads with MiXCR, one entry per CDR3 protein. The table has approximately 1.5 million distinct CDR3 sequences, roughly 43% seen once; the top ten hold around 4%. Concerning this clonotype: Its antigen is unidentified.

Germline V gene lookup returns CDR1 SEHNR and CDR2 FQNEAQ (reference sequence). There are 13 residues in the CDR3. J lost 8 bases, V lost 5 bases, and 4 bases had no gene match. Individuals who donated were healthy Caucasians from Russia aged roughly 6 to 100. Each individual donor underwent a draw of approximately 10 milliliters of peripheral blood. Per sample, a minimum of 6 million PBMCs were isolated. Study-wide results and limits: Percentage of naive T cells showed a strong correlation with TCR beta diversity.

The genes are TRBV7-9 and TRBJ2-1; TRBD2 matches 9 bases. The specimen was blood. The TCR originated in a woman between 18 and 29 years old in good health. As DNA, the CDR3 is TGTGCCAGCAGCGGAATAGCGGGAGATGAGCAGTTCTTC. This encodes CASSGIAGDEQFF.